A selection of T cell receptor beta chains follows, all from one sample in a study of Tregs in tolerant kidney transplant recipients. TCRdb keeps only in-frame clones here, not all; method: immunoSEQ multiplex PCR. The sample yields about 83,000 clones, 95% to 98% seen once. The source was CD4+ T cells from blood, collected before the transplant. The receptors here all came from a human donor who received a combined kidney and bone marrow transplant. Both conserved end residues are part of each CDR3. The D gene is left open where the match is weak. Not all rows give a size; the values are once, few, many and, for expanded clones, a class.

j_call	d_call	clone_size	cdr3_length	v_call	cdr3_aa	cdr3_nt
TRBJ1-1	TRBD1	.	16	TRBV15	CATSRGPGQGATEAFF	TGTGCCACCAGCAGAGGGCCGGGACAGGGGGCAACTGAAGCTTTCTTT
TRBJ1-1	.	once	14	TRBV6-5	CASSLVARITEAFF	TGTGCCAGCAGTTTAGTCGCCAGGATTACTGAAGCTTTCTTT
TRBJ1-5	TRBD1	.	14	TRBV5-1	CASSWTGGNQPQHF	TGCGCCAGCAGCTGGACAGGGGGCAATCAGCCCCAGCATTTT
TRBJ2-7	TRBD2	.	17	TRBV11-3	CASSLDLTSGSLGEQYF	TGTGCCAGCAGCTTAGATTTAACTAGCGGGAGTCTGGGCGAGCAGTACTTC
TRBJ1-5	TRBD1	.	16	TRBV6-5	CASSSPQGFGNQPQHF	TGTGCCAGCAGTTCCCCACAGGGGTTTGGCAATCAGCCCCAGCATTTT
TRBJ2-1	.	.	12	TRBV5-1	CASSLNRNEQFF	TGCGCCAGCAGCTTAAATCGGAATGAGCAGTTCTTC
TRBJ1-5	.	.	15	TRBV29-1	CSVEITGNSNQPQHF	TGCAGCGTTGAGATTACGGGGAATAGCAATCAGCCCCAGCATTTT
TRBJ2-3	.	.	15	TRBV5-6	CASSLWRLSTDTQYF	TGTGCCAGCAGCTTGTGGAGGCTAAGCACAGATACGCAGTATTTT
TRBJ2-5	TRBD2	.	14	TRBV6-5	CASRGLAGTETQYF	TGTGCCAGCAGGGGACTAGCGGGAACGGAGACCCAGTACTTC
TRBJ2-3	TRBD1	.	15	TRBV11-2	CASSLTGTETDTQYF	TGTGCCAGCAGCCTAACCGGGACAGAAACAGATACGCAGTATTTT
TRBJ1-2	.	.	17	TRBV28	CASTPLSEGALNYGYTF	TGTGCCAGCACCCCTCTCTCAGAGGGCGCGTTAAACTATGGCTACACCTTC
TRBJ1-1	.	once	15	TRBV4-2	CASSQDRNRNTEAFF	TGTGCCAGCAGCCAAGATCGTAACAGGAACACTGAAGCTTTCTTT
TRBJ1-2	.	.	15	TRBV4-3	CASSSSRGGAYGYTF	TGCGCCAGCAGCTCCTCGCGCGGGGGCGCGTATGGCTACACCTTC
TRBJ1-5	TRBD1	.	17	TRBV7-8	CASSWRDRRNSNQPQHF	TGTGCCAGCAGCTGGAGGGACAGGCGTAATAGCAATCAGCCCCAGCATTTT
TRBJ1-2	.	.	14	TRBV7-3	CASSLRGGDYGYTF	TGTGCCAGCAGCTTAAGGGGGGGGGACTATGGCTACACCTTC
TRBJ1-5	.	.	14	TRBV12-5	CASGFGQWDQPQHF	TGTGCTAGTGGTTTCGGACAGTGGGATCAGCCCCAGCATTTT
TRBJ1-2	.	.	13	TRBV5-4	CASSLQGNYGYTF	TGTGCCAGCAGCTTGCAGGGAAACTATGGCTACACCTTC
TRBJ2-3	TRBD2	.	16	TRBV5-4	CASSPAPRGGTDTQYF	TGTGCCAGCAGTCCGGCGCCGCGGGGGGGCACAGATACGCAGTATTTT
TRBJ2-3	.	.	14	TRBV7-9	CASSSPVGTDTQYF	TGTGCCAGCAGCTCCCCGGTCGGCACAGATACGCAGTATTTT
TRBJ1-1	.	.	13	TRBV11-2	CASSQQGNTEAFF	TGTGCCAGCAGCCAACAGGGGAACACTGAAGCTTTCTTT
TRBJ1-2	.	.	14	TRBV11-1	CASSRAGHNYGYTF	TGTGCCAGCAGCCGGGCAGGACATAACTATGGCTACACCTTC
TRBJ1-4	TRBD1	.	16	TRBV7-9	CASSLGGNRGGEKLFF	TGTGCCAGCAGCTTAGGCGGTAACAGGGGGGGAGAAAAACTGTTTTTT
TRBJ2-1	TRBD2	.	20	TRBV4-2	CASSQVGLAGGTSKDNEQFF	TGTGCCAGCAGCCAAGTGGGGCTAGCGGGAGGTACATCTAAGGACAATGAGCAGTTCTTC
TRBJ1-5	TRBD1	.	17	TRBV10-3	CAISESITRDRAFPQHF	TGTGCCATCAGTGAGTCCATAACGCGGGACAGGGCCTTTCCCCAGCATTTT
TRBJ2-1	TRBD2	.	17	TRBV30	CAWLRGTGTSGKNEQFF	TGTGCCTGGCTACGGGGAACCGGGACTAGCGGGAAGAATGAGCAGTTCTTC
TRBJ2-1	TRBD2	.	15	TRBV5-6	CASSPGHLGLARQFF	TGTGCCAGCAGCCCGGGACACCTCGGACTAGCGAGGCAGTTCTTC
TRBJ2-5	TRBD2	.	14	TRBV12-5	CASATGGAQETQYF	TGTGCTAGTGCCACGGGGGGAGCCCAAGAGACCCAGTACTTC
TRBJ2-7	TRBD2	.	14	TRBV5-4	CASSLAGDPYEQYF	TGTGCCAGCAGCCTAGCGGGAGACCCCTACGAGCAGTACTTC
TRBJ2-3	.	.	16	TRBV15	CATSRGGGVYTDTQYF	TGTGCCACCAGCAGGGGAGGGGGTGTCTACACAGATACGCAGTATTTT
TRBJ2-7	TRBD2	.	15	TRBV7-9	CASSPGLAGLYEQYF	TGTGCCAGCAGCCCAGGACTAGCGGGACTTTACGAGCAGTACTTC
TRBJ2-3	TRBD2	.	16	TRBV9	CASSITSGASTDTQYF	TGTGCCAGCAGCATAACTAGCGGGGCTAGCACAGATACGCAGTATTTT
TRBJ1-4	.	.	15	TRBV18	CASSPFADSYEKLFF	TGTGCCAGCTCACCCTTCGCCGACAGCTATGAAAAACTGTTTTTT
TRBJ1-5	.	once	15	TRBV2	CASSETSGGGQPQHF	TGTGCCAGCAGTGAAACCTCCGGGGGTGGTCAGCCCCAGCATTTT
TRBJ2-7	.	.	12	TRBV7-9	CASSLAQYEQYF	TGTGCCAGCAGCTTAGCGCAGTACGAGCAGTACTTC
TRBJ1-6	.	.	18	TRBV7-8	CASSPGIPGITYNSPLHF	TGTGCCAGCAGCCCCGGAATCCCAGGGATAACCTATAATTCACCCCTCCACTTT
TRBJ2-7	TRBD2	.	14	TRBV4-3	CASSPLAGASEQYF	TGCGCCAGCAGCCCCTTAGCGGGAGCCTCCGAGCAGTACTTC
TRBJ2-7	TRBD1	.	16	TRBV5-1	CASTPRGTASSYEQYF	TGCGCCAGCACCCCGAGGGGGACAGCGAGCTCCTACGAGCAGTACTTC
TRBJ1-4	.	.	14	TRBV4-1	CASSQRGTNEKLFF	TGCGCCAGCAGCCAAAGGGGAACTAATGAAAAACTGTTTTTT
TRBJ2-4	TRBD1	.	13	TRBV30	CALEGTAKNIQYF	TGTGCCTTAGAGGGGACAGCGAAAAACATTCAGTACTTC
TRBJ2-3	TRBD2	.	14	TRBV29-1	CSSDGRERPDTQYF	TGCAGTTCGGATGGGAGGGAAAGGCCAGATACGCAGTATTTT
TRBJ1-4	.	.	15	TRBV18	CASSSGHADGEKLFF	TGTGCCAGCTCATCTGGACACGCCGACGGGGAAAAACTGTTTTTT
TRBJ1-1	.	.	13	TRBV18	CASSQTDDTEAFF	TGTGCCAGCTCACAGACAGACGATACTGAAGCTTTCTTT